The 18 T cell receptor beta chains below come from one sample, sequenced in a study of T cells in Graves' hyperthyroidism and ophthalmopathy. RNA transcripts were the template for amplifying TCR beta CDR3 regions. First-round RT-PCR of the TCR CDR3 relied on the HTBI primer set. TCRdb reanalysed the multiplex PCR reads using MiXCR and keeps one entry per CDR3 protein. The table has more than 350,000 distinct CDR3 sequences, about 14% seen once. The specimen was blood. Receptors were obtained from a woman aged 25 to 45 with Graves' ophthalmopathy.

The table lists this clonotype with many counts. The chain carries TRBV2 and TRBJ1-1; TRBD1 matches at 9 bases. Germline CDR1 is SNHLY and CDR2 is FYNNEI. The CDR3 is 17 amino acids. After removal of 6 bases from V and 1 base from J, the junction contained 12 bases not matched to a gene. CDR3 in amino acids: CASRPTAQGARNTEAFF. CDR3 nucleotide sequence: TGTGCCAGCAGACCCACCGCACAGGGGGCTAGGAACACTGAAGCTTTCTTT.

The table lists this clonotype with many counts. The chain is built from TRBV28 and TRBJ2-1; a possible D gene is TRBD1 (6 bases). Germline values: CDR1 MDHEN, CDR2 SYDVKM. The V and J ends lost 8 bases and 4 bases respectively, with 15 bases between them. The CDR3 is 14 residues long. The CDR3 DNA is TGTGCCAGCCAAGACAGGATTTTTTACAATGAGCAGTTCTTC. It is translated as CASQDRIFYNEQFF.

This clonotype has at least ten counts. The chain combines TRBV10-3 with TRBJ2-7; D unresolved. CDR3 length equals 12 residues. With 6 bases removed from V and 0 bases from J, the gap between germline ends came to 6 bases. CDR1 and CDR2 from the germline V gene are ENHRY and SYGVKD. The CDR3 nucleotides are TGTGCCATCAGGCATAACTCCTACGAGCAGTACTTC. It encodes CAIRHNSYEQYF.

This sequence joins TRBV20-1 and TRBJ1-6, with a weak D call TRBD1 (5 bases). This CDR3 comprises 12 residues. V was shortened by 5 bases and J by 9 bases, with 11 bases between the two germline ends. From germline, CDR1 is DFQATT and CDR2 SNEGSKA (reference sequence). The CDR3 coding sequence is TGCAGTGCTGGGGATCAGGGTTCACCCCTCCACTTT. Translated: CSAGDQGSPLHF.

This clonotype was seen only a few times. V usage is TRBV20-1 and J usage is TRBJ2-4; D is uncertain. The germline V gene encodes CDR1 DFQATT and CDR2 SNEGSKA (reference sequence). This CDR3 has 17 residues. The V end was cut by 6 bases, the J end by 0 bases, with 21 bases between. The CDR3 sequence is CSALSARAELAKNIQYF. CDR3 coding DNA: TGCAGTGCGCTCTCAGCACGGGCGGAACTAGCCAAAAACATTCAGTACTTC.

This clonotype was found many times. V and J are TRBV2 and TRBJ2-7, with 8 positions matching TRBD1. Germline CDR1 SNHLY, CDR2 FYNNEI. The V gene end was trimmed by 6 bases and the J gene end by 3 bases; junction bases not matched to a gene: 7. This CDR3 has 14 residues. The CDR3: CASRRQGKDYEQYF. The CDR3, as DNA: TGTGCCAGCAGAAGACAGGGGAAGGACTACGAGCAGTACTTC.

This clonotype was seen many times. CDR3 nucleotide sequence: TGTGCCAGCAGCGGGGGACTAGCGGGGGGGCCGTGGTACGAGCAGTACTTC. Encoded protein: CASSGGLAGGPWYEQYF. The chain carries TRBV11-2 and TRBJ2-7; the match to TRBD2 covers 16 bases. V was pared by 5 bases and J by 4 bases, with 8 bases of the junction left unmatched. Germline assignment: CDR1 SGHAT and CDR2 FQNNGV. This CDR3 region has 17 residues.

This clonotype has a count of ten or more. The chain is built from TRBV4-1 and TRBJ2-1; a possible D gene is TRBD2 (5 bases). The germline V gene encodes CDR1 MGHRA and CDR2 YSYEKL. Trimming removed 3 bases from V and 6 bases from J, with 15 bases in between. This CDR3 has 15 amino acids. The CDR3 is CASSQAPTRANEQFF. The DNA for the CDR3 is TGCGCCAGCAGCCAGGCCCCCACTAGGGCCAATGAGCAGTTCTTC.

In the case of this clonotype: A much more abundant neighbour one base away suggests this may be a read error. The chain uses TRBV10-3 and TRBJ2-1, with 9 bases fitting TRBD1. Germline-derived CDR1 and CDR2 are ENHRY and SYGVKD. The CDR3 loop spans 16 amino acids. V shed 4 bases and J 12 bases; nucleotides not matched to a gene: 16. This chain's CDR3 is CAISAGGGQGISAQFF. CDR3 sequence (DNA): TGTGCCATCAGTGCAGGCGGTGGACAGGGGATCAGTGCGCAGTTCTTC.

This clonotype has at least ten counts. The V gene is TRBV20-1, the J gene TRBJ2-7, with 11 bases identical to TRBD2. This CDR3 is 14 amino acids long. The V gene's germline CDR1 is DFQATT and CDR2 SNEGSKA (reference sequence). Germline trimming cut 1 base from V and 1 base from J; bases unmatched to any gene: 0. In nucleotides, the CDR3 is TGCAGTGCTAGAGGACTAGCGGGGTCCTACGAGCAGTACTTC. It yields the protein CSARGLAGSYEQYF.

This clonotype was detected ten times or more. This chain joins TRBV30 and TRBJ2-7, with 10 bases matching TRBD1. V was pared by 4 bases and J by 5 bases, with 8 bases of the junction left unmatched. Germline V gene data show CDR1 as GTSNPN and CDR2 as SVGIG (reference sequence). This CDR3 comprises 14 residues. The CDR3 loop reads CAWTIGTGAHEQYF. The DNA of the CDR3 is TGTGCCTGGACCATCGGGACAGGGGCCCACGAGCAGTACTTC.

This clonotype was seen repeatedly, ten times or more. The CDR3 coding sequence is TGTGCCAGCAGCTTAAGTTCCGGGGGCGCGGATACGCAGTATTTT. It specifies CASSLSSGGADTQYF. This chain joins TRBV7-3 and TRBJ2-3, with D perhaps given as TRBD1 or TRBD2 (6 bases each). The CDR3 runs 15 residues. Per the germline V gene, CDR1 is SGHTA and CDR2 is FQGTGA. Trimming shortened V by 1 base and J by 6 bases, and 14 bases separated the two germline ends. The full variable domain, rest sourced from reference TRBV7-3 and TRBJ2-3, is GAGVSQTPSNKVTEKGKYVELRCDPISGHTALYWYRQSLGQGPEFLIYFQGTGAADDSGLPNDRFFAVRPEGSVSTLKIQRTERGDSAVYLCASSLSSGGADTQYFGPGTRLTVL.

Many counts were recorded for this clonotype. This sequence joins TRBV5-6 and TRBJ1-4, with 7 bases identical to TRBD1. CDR1 is SGHDT, CDR2 YYEEEE, per germline. The CDR3 is 14 residues long. With 4 bases clipped from V and 11 bases from J, the junction kept 11 bases outside the gene matches. The CDR3 sequence is CASSVRDSRWKLFF. Written as DNA, the CDR3 is TGTGCCAGCAGCGTCCGGGACAGCCGGTGGAAACTGTTTTTT. The full variable domain, in which reference TRBV5-6 and TRBJ1-4 provide the parts outside the CDR3, is DAGVTQSPTHLIKTRGQQVTLRCSPKSGHDTVSWYQQALGQGPQFIFQYYEEEERQRGNFPDRFSGHQFPNYSSELNVNALLLGDSALYLCASSVRDSRWKLFFGSGTQLSVL.

This clonotype was observed many times. The V call is TRBV12-3 or TRBV12-4, the J call TRBJ2-1, with a possible D match to TRBD2 (5 bases). The V and J ends lost 5 bases and 4 bases respectively, with 15 bases between them. The CDR3 is made up of 15 amino acids. The CDR3 loop reads CASSPISGTYNEQFF. Here the CDR3 DNA reads TGTGCCAGCAGTCCCATAAGCGGAACGTACAATGAGCAGTTCTTC.

This clonotype appeared once. The chain combines TRBV10-1 with TRBJ1-1; D ambiguous. The length of the CDR3 is 13 residues. V lost 4 bases, J lost 3 bases, and 9 bases lay in between. Germline CDR1 is WNHNN and CDR2 is SYGVQD (reference sequence). Here the CDR3 reads CASSARVYTEAFF. The DNA for the CDR3 is TGCGCCAGCAGTGCCCGGGTCTACACTGAAGCTTTCTTT.

This clonotype was recorded many times. The rearrangement links TRBV5-1 to TRBJ1-5; no firm D call. V was clipped by 0 bases and J by 6 bases, with 13 bases between them. CDR3 length: 15 amino acids. Germline CDR1 and CDR2: SGHRS and YFSETQ. CDR3 sequence reads: CASSLGGSYGQPQHF. Here the CDR3 DNA reads TGCGCCAGCAGCTTGGGAGGGTCTTACGGTCAGCCCCAGCATTTT.

This chain links TRBV6-2 or TRBV6-3 with TRBJ2-3, with 11 bases that match TRBD2. The CDR3 has 14 residues. CDR1 is MNHEY, CDR2 SVGEGT, per germline. The V gene end was trimmed by 11 bases and the J gene end by 5 bases; junction bases not matched to a gene: 9. CDR3 sequence (DNA): TGTGCCGCCATGACTAGCGGGATTAAAGATACGCAGTATTTT. It is translated as CAAMTSGIKDTQYF.

This clonotype showed up many times. This sequence joins TRBV11-2 and TRBJ1-1; D uncertain. The V end lost 0 bases, the J end lost 1 base, and 3 bases lay between the germline ends. The CDR3 consists of 13 residues. Germline CDR1 and CDR2: SGHAT and FQNNGV. As DNA, the CDR3 is TGTGCCAGCAGCTTAGACGCGAACACTGAAGCTTTCTTT. Translated, it gives CASSLDANTEAFF. Variable domain in full (rest from reference TRBV11-2 and TRBJ1-1): EAGVAQSPRYKIIEKRQSVAFWCNPISGHATLYWYQQILGQGPKLLIQFQNNGVVDDSQLPKDRFSAERLKGVDSTLKIQPAKLEDSAVYLCASSLDANTEAFFGQGTRLTVV.